The 27 T cell receptor beta chains in this list originate from one sample, sequenced in a study of blood T cell repertoires in COVID-19. Sequenced by immunoSEQ multiplex PCR; TCRdb stores in-frame clones only, minus some. The table has about 76,000 clones, roughly 81% seen once. Specimen: peripheral blood. Receptor source: a man aged 60 to 69 with COVID-19, enrolled during active disease.

The chain has TRBV10-3 and TRBJ1-4; a weak D match, TRBD1 (5 bases). In germline, CDR1 is ENHRY, CDR2 SYGVKD. Trimming took 4 bases from V and 4 from J, leaving 13 bases between them. This CDR3 contains 15 residues. CDR3 protein: CAISVSTADNEKLFF. The CDR3 nucleotides are TGTGCCATCAGTGTTTCGACAGCAGATAATGAAAAACTGTTTTTT.

The chain employs TRBV10-1 and TRBJ2-2, with 9 bases fitting TRBD2. The CDR3 spans 16 residues. V lost 7 bases and J lost 4; bases outside the gene matches: 10. CDR1 is WNHNN and CDR2 is SYGVQD in the germline V gene (reference sequence). Here the CDR3 DNA reads TGCGCCAGCAATCAGGGACTAGCCCCTGGCACCGGGGAGCTGTTTTTT. Translating gives CASNQGLAPGTGELFF.

The chain carries TRBV4-2 and TRBJ2-1; 8 bases agree with TRBD2. Trimming cost V 8 bases and J 0 bases; bases outside gene matches: 6. The CDR3 consists of 15 residues. The germline CDR1 and CDR2 sequences are LGHNA and YNFKEQ. CDR3 in amino acids: CASRERESSYNEQFF. For the CDR3, the DNA is TGTGCCAGCCGGGAGCGGGAGTCCTCCTACAATGAGCAGTTCTTC.

V gene TRBV3-1 (or the pseudogene TRBV3-2) combines with J gene TRBJ1-4; TRBD1 matches at 7 bases. J was trimmed by 10 bases and V by 4 bases; bases with no gene match: 3. CDR3 size: 12 residues. Germline V gene lookup returns CDR1 LGHDT and CDR2 YNNKEL (reference sequence). CDR3 in amino acids: CASSRQGGKLFF. CDR3 bases: TGTGCCAGCAGCCGACAGGGTGGAAAACTGTTTTTT.

This clone was seen more than once but under ten times. The chain links TRBV7-9 to TRBJ2-7; TRBD2 aligns across 8 bases. V shed 4 bases and J 2 bases; nucleotides not matched to a gene: 1. The CDR3 has 13 amino acids. Per germline, CDR1 SEHNR and CDR2 FQNEAQ (reference sequence). The CDR3 protein is CASSSGLAYEQYF. CDR3 bases: TGTGCCAGCAGCTCGGGACTAGCCTACGAGCAGTACTTC.

The chain uses TRBV29-1 and TRBJ1-4; TRBD1 matches at 8 bases. Germline trimming cut 4 bases from V and 8 bases from J; bases unmatched to any gene: 9. Looked up from germline, CDR1 is SQVTM and CDR2 is ANQGSEA. This CDR3 contains 14 residues. The CDR3 loop is CSVVGGQGDEKLFF. CDR3 in DNA: TGCAGCGTTGTCGGAGGACAGGGCGACGAAAAACTGTTTTTT. Based on the CDR3 plus reference TRBV29-1 and TRBJ1-4, the full variable domain is SAVISQKPSRDICQRGTSLTIQCQVDSQVTMMFWYRQQPGQSLTLIATANQGSEATYESGFVIDKFPISRPNLTFSTLTVSNMSPEDSSIYLCSVVGGQGDEKLFFGSGTQLSVL.

The CDR3 loop reads CASSRGAGIQPQHF. In nucleotides, the CDR3 is TGTGCCAGCAGCCGCGGGGCGGGGATTCAGCCCCAGCATTTT. J is TRBJ1-5 and V is TRBV14; perhaps TRBD1 as D (5 bases). Per germline, CDR1 SGHDN and CDR2 FVKESK. V dropped 4 bases and J dropped 6 bases, with 13 bases sitting between them. The CDR3 totals 14 residues.

V gene TRBV28 combines with J gene TRBJ2-3, with D tentatively TRBD1 (6 bases). The CDR3 loop spans 13 amino acids. With 7 bases removed from V and 3 bases from J, the gap between germline ends came to 11 bases. Germline V gene lookup returns CDR1 MDHEN and CDR2 SYDVKM. The CDR3 DNA reads TGTGCCAGCATTTCGGGACAAACAGATACGCAGTATTTT. Protein: CASISGQTDTQYF. The whole variable domain, filled in from reference TRBV28 and TRBJ2-3, reads DVKVTQSSRYLVKRTGEKVFLECVQDMDHENMFWYRQDPGLGLRLIYFSYDVKMKEKGDIPEGYSVSREKKERFSLILESASTNQTSMYLCASISGQTDTQYFGPGTRLTVL.

The V call is TRBV29-1, the J call TRBJ1-4, with D maybe TRBD1 (5 bases). This CDR3 is built from 14 residues. Trimming stripped 4 bases from V and 8 bases from J, with 17 bases between. Germline V CDR1 and CDR2: SQVTM, ANQGSEA. CDR3 in amino acids: CSVVMADTGEKLFF. CDR3 DNA: TGCAGCGTTGTAATGGCGGACACCGGGGAAAAACTGTTTTTT.

The chain is built from TRBV5-4 and TRBJ1-2, with no clear D. Trimming left V 4 bases short and J 4 bases short, with 20 bases between. This CDR3 has 16 residues. CDR1 SGHNT and CDR2 YYREEE come from the germline V gene (reference sequence). CDR3 residues: CASSRVGLETVYGYTF. In DNA form, the CDR3 reads TGTGCCAGCAGCCGGGTAGGTTTAGAGACGGTCTATGGCTACACCTTC. Full variable domain (outside the CDR3, taken from reference TRBV5-4 and TRBJ1-2): ETGVTQSPTHLIKTRGQQVTLRCSSQSGHNTVSWYQQALGQGPQFIFQYYREEENGRGNFPPRFSGLQFPNYSSELNVNALELDDSALYLCASSRVGLETVYGYTFGSGTRLTVV.

This clone was seen a few times. V gene TRBV6-6 combines with J gene TRBJ2-5, with 12 bases that match TRBD1. Germline CDR1 reads MNHNY; CDR2 reads SVGAGI (reference sequence). The CDR3 length is 16 residues. After removal of 2 bases from V and 4 bases from J, the junction contained 5 bases not matched to a gene. The CDR3 DNA reads as TGTGCCAGCAGTTACCCGGGACAGGGGGCTGGAGAGACCCAGTACTTC. Translation: CASSYPGQGAGETQYF.

By share of the sample, this clone is medium-sized (0.01 to 0.1%). This rearrangement joins TRBV7-9 to TRBJ2-7; a possible D gene is TRBD1 (5 bases). V lost 1 base to trimming and J lost 5 bases, with 18 bases between them. Germline-derived CDR1 and CDR2 are SEHNR and FQNEAQ (reference sequence). This CDR3 has 16 amino acids. CDR3 DNA sequence: TGTGCCAGCAGCTTAGGGGGAACAGGCCGCCTCAACGAGCAGTACTTC. Translating gives CASSLGGTGRLNEQYF.

V and J are TRBV11-1 and TRBJ2-7, with a weak D call TRBD1 (6 bases). Trimming pared 5 bases from V and 2 bases from J, leaving 16 bases between. The germline CDR1 and CDR2 sequences are SGHAT and FQDESV (reference sequence). The CDR3 has 15 amino acids. In DNA, the CDR3 is TGTGCCAGCAGCCCTGATGGGGGCCCAACCTACGAGCAGTACTTC. This translates into CASSPDGGPTYEQYF.

CDR3 DNA: TGTGCCAGCAGTGCGTCGACAGGGGGCAGTCAGCCCCAGCATTTT. Protein sequence: CASSASTGGSQPQHF. The V gene is TRBV2, the J gene TRBJ1-5; 10 bases agree with TRBD1. CDR1 SNHLY and CDR2 FYNNEI come from the germline V gene. V dropped 4 bases and J dropped 6; count of bases not matched to a gene: 6. CDR3 length: 15 amino acids.

The rearrangement joins TRBV5-6 to TRBJ1-5; no firm D call. The V gene's germline CDR1 is SGHDT and CDR2 YYEEEE. Between the trimmed V and J ends, which lost 1 base and 2 bases, there was a span of 4 bases. CDR3 size: 13 residues. The CDR3, as DNA: TGTGCCAGCAGCTTGACGGGCAATCAGCCCCAGCATTTT. It translates to CASSLTGNQPQHF.

CDR3 protein: CASSGQGHHSNQPQHF. CDR3 nucleotide sequence: TGTGCCAGCAGCGGACAGGGGCACCATAGCAATCAGCCCCAGCATTTT. This chain joins TRBV9 and TRBJ1-5, with 8 positions matching TRBD1. The CDR3 spans 16 residues. Looked up from germline, CDR1 is SGDLS and CDR2 is YYNGEE. V dropped 3 bases and J dropped 0; count of bases not matched to a gene: 5.

The chain has TRBV10-1 and TRBJ2-1; D is undetermined. This CDR3 contains 12 residues. V shed 5 bases and J shed 7 bases, with 9 bases lying between them. Germline V gene lookup returns CDR1 WNHNN and CDR2 SYGVQD (reference sequence). The CDR3: CASSQTRNEQFF. The CDR3 DNA sequence: TGCGCCAGCAGTCAGACAAGGAATGAGCAGTTCTTC.

The chain has TRBV19 and TRBJ1-5; D not resolved. The length of the CDR3 is 14 residues. V shed 3 bases and J shed 4 bases, with 10 bases lying between them. From germline, CDR1 is LNHDA and CDR2 SQIVND (reference sequence). The CDR3 protein is CASSIEFINQPQHF. The DNA for the CDR3 is TGTGCCAGTAGTATTGAGTTCATAAATCAGCCCCAGCATTTT. Filled out from reference TRBV19 and TRBJ1-5, the complete variable domain reads DGGITQSPKYLFRKEGQNVTLSCEQNLNHDAMYWYRQDPGQGLRLIYYSQIVNDFQKGDIAEGYSVSREKKESFPLTVTSAQKNPTAFYLCASSIEFINQPQHFGDGTRLSIL.

This chain connects TRBV2 to TRBJ2-2; D is possibly TRBD2 (6 bases). The CDR3 is 14 amino acids. Germline V gene data show CDR1 as SNHLY and CDR2 as FYNNEI. Deletions cut 5 bases from V and 6 bases from J, with 13 bases between. In nucleotides, the CDR3 is TGTGCCAGCAGTACGAATCGGGGGTCCGGGGAGCTGTTTTTT. Amino acids: CASSTNRGSGELFF.

The chain uses TRBV29-1 and TRBJ1-2, with D hard to call. The V gene lost 5 bases and the J gene lost 5 bases, with 15 bases spanning the gap. This CDR3 has 13 amino acids. Looked up from germline, CDR1 is SQVTM and CDR2 is ANQGSEA. The CDR3: CSVLGTASYGYTF. The CDR3 DNA reads TGCAGCGTTCTGGGCACAGCTTCATATGGCTACACCTTC.

J is TRBJ1-3 and V is TRBV9; 7 bases agree with TRBD1. The CDR3 contains 17 residues. CDR1 SGDLS and CDR2 YYNGEE come from the germline V gene. Trimming removed 0 bases from V and 0 bases from J; junction bases left unmatched: 6. CDR3 sequence (DNA): TGTGCCAGCAGCGTAGGGGGGACAGCGAACTCTGGAAACACCATATATTTT. The encoded protein is CASSVGGTANSGNTIYF.

The chain recombines TRBV6-5 with TRBJ2-2; 9 bases are shared with TRBD2. Looked up from germline, CDR1 is MNHEY and CDR2 is SVGAGI. The V and J ends lost 2 bases and 7 bases, in that order; junction bases with no gene match: 5. The CDR3 extends over 15 amino acids. The CDR3 protein is CASSYASGTIGELFF. Here the CDR3 DNA reads TGTGCCAGCAGTTACGCTAGCGGGACGATCGGGGAGCTGTTTTTT.

The CDR3 spells CASSLAPGRTEAFF. CDR3 nucleotide sequence: TGTGCCAGCAGCTTAGCGCCAGGGCGAACTGAAGCTTTCTTT. The chain links TRBV13 to TRBJ1-1, with D possibly being TRBD1 (5 bases). The CDR3 is 14 residues long. CDR1 is PRHDT and CDR2 is FYEKMQ in the germline V gene (reference sequence). The V end was cut by 1 base, the J end by 5 bases, with 11 bases between.

The chain combines TRBV5-1 with TRBJ2-3; the match to TRBD2 covers 7 bases. V shed 4 bases and J 3 bases; nucleotides not matched to a gene: 11. Germline lookup yields CDR1 SGHRS and CDR2 YFSETQ. The CDR3 runs to 16 residues. In DNA form, the CDR3 reads TGCGCCAGCAGCCCAAGTACCGTAGCGGGTACAGATACGCAGTATTTT. Protein sequence: CASSPSTVAGTDTQYF.

J is TRBJ1-4 and V is TRBV20-1; tentative D call: TRBD1 (5 bases). The germline V gene encodes CDR1 DFQATT and CDR2 SNEGSKA (reference sequence). V was shortened by 3 bases and J by 0 bases, with 8 bases between the two germline ends. CDR3 length: 14 amino acids. This CDR3 reads CSASWGATNEKLFF. The CDR3, as DNA: TGCAGTGCTAGTTGGGGGGCAACTAATGAAAAACTGTTTTTT.

This clone has only one observation. This sequence joins TRBV7-9 and TRBJ1-1; unclear D gene. The CDR3 extends over 12 amino acids. Germline CDR1 reads SEHNR; CDR2 reads FQNEAQ (reference sequence). Trimming shortened V by 3 bases and J by 3 bases, and 5 bases separated the two germline ends. In DNA, the CDR3 is TGTGCCAGCAGCTTCGGGTACACTGAAGCTTTCTTT. Translated, it gives CASSFGYTEAFF.

This rearrangement joins TRBV6-5 to TRBJ2-1; 7 bases line up with TRBD1. This CDR3 has 16 amino acids. The J segment lost 8 bases and the V segment lost 0 bases, leaving 10 bases of the junction unmatched. From germline, CDR1 is MNHEY and CDR2 SVGAGI. CDR3 sequence (DNA): TGTGCCAGCAGTTACTCGGGCAGGGGGTGGTATGATGAGCAGTTCTTC. It translates to CASSYSGRGWYDEQFF.